The sample holds a few counts of the clone carrying this TCR beta chain. Its antigen remains unidentified. V was pared by 6 bases and J by 4 bases, with 16 bases between. The CDR3 consists of 14 residues. Looked up from germline, CDR1 is DFQATT and CDR2 is SNEGSKA (reference sequence). A template switching step contributed a universal primer site, while unique molecular identifiers were present in the cDNA. MiXCR was run by TCRdb on the 5' RACE reads, yielding one entry per CDR3 protein. This table holds 500,000 to 700,000 distinct CDR3 sequences, just over 7% found once. This sample was included in a study of identical twins. Notes on the study in general: Abundant cord blood beta clonotypes carried fewer insertions; memory repertoires showed none.

In addition, the sample was reused for a study of yellow fever vaccine responses in identical twins. That source reports: Reportedly, the response of twins' T cells to the vaccine seemed partly convergent, partly personalized.

Sequences were obtained from PBMCs. This sequence joins TRBV20-1 and TRBJ2-1, with D unresolved. The sequence was collected from a woman aged 18-30 years in good health. The CDR3 here is CSAAKTAPYNEQFF. The CDR3 bases are TGCAGTGCAGCCAAGACGGCTCCTTACAATGAGCAGTTCTTC.